What follows are 9 T cell receptor beta chains derived from one specimen sequenced in a study of T cells in Graves' hyperthyroidism and ophthalmopathy (dated by TCRdb to the late 2010s). Library prep was done by multiplex PCR. The sequencer was an Illumina HiSeq 2000. The TCR beta CDR3 regions were amplified from RNA transcripts. The first round of RT-PCR for the TCR CDR3 was performed with the HTBI primer set and the Qiagen OneStep RT-PCR kit. TCRdb cleaned the public reads at Q25 with fastp, built clones with MiXCR and kept in-frame beta chains. CDR3 protein sequences are deduplicated, and each keeps its most common genes and DNA. This sample comprises about 290,000 distinct CDR3 sequences, roughly 15% of them detected only once. The ten largest clonotypes hold 7.5% to 8% of the sample. The sequenced sample was blood. These receptors originate from a woman younger than 45 with Graves' hyperthyroidism that later progressed to Graves' ophthalmopathy.

In its sample, this clonotype was seen a few times. The chain combines TRBV20-1 with TRBJ1-6; D is uncertain. CDR1 DFQATT and CDR2 SNEGSKA come from the germline V gene (reference sequence). The V gene lost 7 bases and the J gene lost 0 bases, with 16 bases spanning the gap. This CDR3 comprises 16 residues. For the CDR3, the DNA is TGCAGTGTCCCCCTCCAGTTAAGCTCCTATAATTCACCCCTCCACTTT. Amino acid sequence: CSVPLQLSSYNSPLHF.

Regarding this clonotype: Since a much larger clone is just one base distant, this may be a read error. This rearrangement joins TRBV28 to TRBJ2-1; 7 bases match TRBD2. The CDR3 sequence is 12 residues long. Germline values: CDR1 MDHEN, CDR2 SYDVKM. V was clipped by 3 bases and J by 14 bases; unmatched bases: 7. The CDR3 spells CASSLPYSGKFF. DNA for the CDR3: TGTGCCAGCAGTTTGCCTTACAGCGGGAAGTTCTTC.

This clonotype was detected ten times or more. V usage is TRBV7-3 and J usage is TRBJ1-1; perhaps TRBD1 as D (5 bases). Germline CDR1 reads SGHTA; CDR2 reads FQGTGA. The CDR3 extends over 14 amino acids. V was shortened by 8 bases and J by 3 bases, with 16 bases between the two germline ends. CDR3 in amino acids: CASSSAGTDTEAFF. CDR3 bases: TGTGCCAGCTCATCCGCTGGGACGGACACTGAAGCTTTCTTT.

Comments on this clonotype: The CDR3 end shows no conserved phenylalanine or tryptophan, and so a read error is likely. This chain uses TRBV28 with TRBJ2-7; D is perhaps TRBD1 (6 bases). Germline V lookup: CDR1 MDHEN, CDR2 SYDVKM. The CDR3 spans 12 residues. Trimming removed 3 bases at V and 4 bases at J, with 7 bases between. CDR3 sequence: CASSFRGYEQYL. The CDR3 DNA sequence: TGTGCCAGCAGTTTTAGGGGGTACGAGCAGTACCTC.

The J gene is TRBJ2-1, the V gene TRBV14, with 11 bases matching TRBD2. CDR3 length: 15 amino acids. V shed 4 bases, J shed 6 bases, and the junction held 5 bases outside the gene matches. The germline CDR1 and CDR2 sequences are SGHDN and FVKESK. CDR3 protein: CASSRSGRAGNEQFF. For the CDR3, the DNA is TGTGCCAGCAGCCGTAGCGGGAGGGCCGGCAATGAGCAGTTCTTC.

This clonotype has a handful of counts. This chain connects TRBV4-3 to TRBJ2-3; 12 bases map to TRBD2. Germline values: CDR1 LGHNA, CDR2 YSLEER. The V gene end was trimmed by 4 bases and the J gene end by 2 bases; junction bases not matched to a gene: 7. The CDR3 length is 17 residues. The chain's CDR3 is CASSRKLAGGTTDTQYF. The CDR3 nucleotides are TGCGCCAGCAGCCGGAAGCTAGCGGGAGGGACCACAGATACGCAGTATTTT.

CDR3 sequence (DNA): TGTGCCAGCTCACCCGGACAGGGGGAGCTGGCCTACGAGCAGTACTTC. It specifies CASSPGQGELAYEQYF. The gene calls are TRBV18 and TRBJ2-7, with TRBD1 matching 10 bases. With V trimmed by 3 bases and J by 2 bases, 7 bases remained unmatched. The CDR3 spans 16 residues. Germline CDR1 and CDR2: KGHSH and LQKENI.

This clonotype was observed a handful of times. The chain uses TRBV29-1 and TRBJ2-2; TRBD2 agrees at 11 bases. In germline, CDR1 is SQVTM, CDR2 ANQGSEA. CDR3 length equals 17 residues. V gave up 6 bases and J gave up 0 bases; unmatched junction bases: 9. This CDR3 is CSVLELAGGPNTGELFF. The DNA for the CDR3 is TGCAGCGTGCTGGAGCTAGCGGGAGGCCCGAACACCGGGGAGCTGTTTTTT.

This clonotype has ten or more counts. V is TRBV18 and J is TRBJ2-3; unclear D gene. Trimming pared 6 bases from V and 0 bases from J, leaving 10 bases between. This CDR3 is 14 amino acids long. Germline V CDR1 and CDR2: KGHSH, LQKENI. The CDR3 DNA reads as TGTGCCAGCTCTGACACGGCTAGCACAGATACGCAGTATTTT. Translation: CASSDTASTDTQYF.